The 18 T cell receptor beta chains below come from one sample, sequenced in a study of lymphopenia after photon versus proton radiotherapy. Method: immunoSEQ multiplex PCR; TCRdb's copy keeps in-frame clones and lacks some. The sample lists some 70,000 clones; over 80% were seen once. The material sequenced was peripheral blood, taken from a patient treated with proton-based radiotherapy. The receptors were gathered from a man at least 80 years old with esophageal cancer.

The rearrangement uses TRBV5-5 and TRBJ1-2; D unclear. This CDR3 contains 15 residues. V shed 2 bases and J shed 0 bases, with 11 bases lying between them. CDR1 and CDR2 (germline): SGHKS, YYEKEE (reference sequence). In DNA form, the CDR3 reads TGTGCCAGCAGCTTCCGGACGCTAGCTAACTATGGCTACACCTTC. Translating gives CASSFRTLANYGYTF.

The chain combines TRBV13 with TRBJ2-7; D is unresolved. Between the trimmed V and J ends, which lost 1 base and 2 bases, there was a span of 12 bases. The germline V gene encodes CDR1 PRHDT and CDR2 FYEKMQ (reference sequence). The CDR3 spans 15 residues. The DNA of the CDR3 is TGTGCCAGCAGCTTAGCCCGGACGACTCCCTACGAGCAGTACTTC. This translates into CASSLARTTPYEQYF. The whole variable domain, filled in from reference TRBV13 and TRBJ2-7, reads AAGVIQSPRHLIKEKRETATLKCYPIPRHDTVYWYQQGPGQDPQFLISFYEKMQSDKGSIPDRFSAQQFSDYHSELNMSSLELGDSALYFCASSLARTTPYEQYFGPGTRLTVT.

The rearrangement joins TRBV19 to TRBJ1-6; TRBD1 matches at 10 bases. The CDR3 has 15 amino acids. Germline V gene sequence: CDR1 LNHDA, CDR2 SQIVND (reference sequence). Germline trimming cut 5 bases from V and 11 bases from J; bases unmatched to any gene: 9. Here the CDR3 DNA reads TGTGCCAGTAGTGCCTCCGGGACAGGGGTTCCACCCCTCCACTTT. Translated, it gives CASSASGTGVPPLHF.

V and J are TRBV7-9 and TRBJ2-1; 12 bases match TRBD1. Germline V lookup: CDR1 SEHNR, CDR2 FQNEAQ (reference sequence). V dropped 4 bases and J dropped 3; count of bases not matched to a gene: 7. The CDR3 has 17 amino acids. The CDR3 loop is CASSSTGTGGFYNEQFF. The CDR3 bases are TGTGCCAGCAGCTCAACCGGGACAGGGGGCTTCTACAATGAGCAGTTCTTC.

The DNA for the CDR3 is TGTGCCAGCAGCGTAGGAGCGGGGGGGCAGATAGATACGCAGTATTTT. It encodes CASSVGAGGQIDTQYF. This rearrangement joins TRBV9 to TRBJ2-3, with 10 bases matching TRBD2. CDR1 SGDLS and CDR2 YYNGEE come from the germline V gene. This CDR3 is 16 amino acids long. V lost 0 bases, J lost 5 bases, and 6 bases stayed unmatched.

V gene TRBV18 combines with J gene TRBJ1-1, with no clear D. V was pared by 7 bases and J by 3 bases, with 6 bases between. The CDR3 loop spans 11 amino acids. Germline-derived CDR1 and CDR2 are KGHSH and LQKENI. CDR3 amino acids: CASCRDTEAFF. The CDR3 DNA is TGTGCCAGCTGTAGGGACACTGAAGCTTTCTTT.

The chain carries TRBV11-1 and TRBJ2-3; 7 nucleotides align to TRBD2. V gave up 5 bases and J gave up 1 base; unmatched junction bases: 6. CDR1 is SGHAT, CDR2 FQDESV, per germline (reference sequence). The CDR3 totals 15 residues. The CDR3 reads CASSPGLEGTDTQYF. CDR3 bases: TGTGCCAGCAGCCCAGGACTAGAAGGCACAGATACGCAGTATTTT.

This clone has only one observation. CDR3 sequence (DNA): TGTGCCAGCAGCCCAAGCCGGGGGAATGAGCAGTTCTTC. Amino acid sequence: CASSPSRGNEQFF. The rearrangement joins TRBV11-3 to TRBJ2-1, with D possibly being TRBD2 (6 bases). V was pared by 5 bases and J by 7 bases, with 12 bases between. Looked up from germline, CDR1 is SGHNT and CDR2 is YENEEA. CDR3 length: 13 residues.

As DNA, the CDR3 is TGTGCCAGCAGCTTAAACCTAGTGCCCACAGATACGCAGTATTTT. This encodes CASSLNLVPTDTQYF. The genes are TRBV11-3 and TRBJ2-3; D unclear. CDR1 is SGHNT, CDR2 YENEEA, per germline. V was shortened by 2 bases and J by 2 bases, with 11 bases between the two germline ends. The CDR3 is made up of 15 amino acids.

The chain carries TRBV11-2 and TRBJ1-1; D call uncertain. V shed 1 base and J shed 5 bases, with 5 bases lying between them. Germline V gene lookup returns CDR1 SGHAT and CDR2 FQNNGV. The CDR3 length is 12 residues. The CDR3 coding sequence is TGTGCCAGCAGCTTAGCGGGAACTGAAGCTTTCTTT. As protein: CASSLAGTEAFF.

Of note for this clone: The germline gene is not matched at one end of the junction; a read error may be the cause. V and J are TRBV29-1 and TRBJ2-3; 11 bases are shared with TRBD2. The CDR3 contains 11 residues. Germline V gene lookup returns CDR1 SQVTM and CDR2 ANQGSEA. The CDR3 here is CSVATSGDTPF. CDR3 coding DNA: TGCAGCGTCGCGACTAGCGGGGATACCCCTTTT.

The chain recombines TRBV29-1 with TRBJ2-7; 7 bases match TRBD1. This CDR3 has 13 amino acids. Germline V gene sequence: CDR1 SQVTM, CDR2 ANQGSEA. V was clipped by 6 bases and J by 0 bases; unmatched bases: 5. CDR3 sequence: CSVRDSHSYEQYF. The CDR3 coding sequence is TGCAGCGTCCGGGACAGCCACTCCTACGAGCAGTACTTC.

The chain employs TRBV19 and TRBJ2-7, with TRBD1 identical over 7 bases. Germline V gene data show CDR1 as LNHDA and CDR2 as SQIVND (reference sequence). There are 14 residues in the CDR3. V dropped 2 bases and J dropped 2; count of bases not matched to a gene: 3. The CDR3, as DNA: TGTGCCAGTAGTATAACCGGGACAGCCTACGAGCAGTACTTC. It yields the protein CASSITGTAYEQYF.

The CDR3 sequence is CASSEPGREAGELFF. The DNA of the CDR3 is TGTGCCAGCAGTGAACCAGGCAGGGAGGCCGGGGAGCTGTTTTTT. J is TRBJ2-2 and V is TRBV6-1, with D perhaps matching TRBD2 (6 bases). The CDR3 spans 15 residues. Trimming removed 2 bases at V and 6 bases at J, with 13 bases between. The V gene's germline CDR1 is MNHNS and CDR2 SASEGT.

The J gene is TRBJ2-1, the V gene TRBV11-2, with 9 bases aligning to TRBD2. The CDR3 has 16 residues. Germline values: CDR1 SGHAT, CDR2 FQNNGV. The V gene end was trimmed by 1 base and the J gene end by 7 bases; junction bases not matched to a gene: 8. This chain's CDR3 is CASSLARLAEGNEQFF. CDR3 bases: TGTGCCAGCAGCTTAGCCCGACTAGCGGAGGGGAATGAGCAGTTCTTC.

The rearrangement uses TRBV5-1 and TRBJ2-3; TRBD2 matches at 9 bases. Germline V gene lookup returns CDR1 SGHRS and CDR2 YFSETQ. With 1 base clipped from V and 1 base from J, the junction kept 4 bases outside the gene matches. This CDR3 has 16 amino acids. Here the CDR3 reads CASSLRASGGTDTQYF. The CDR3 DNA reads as TGCGCCAGCAGCTTGCGGGCTAGCGGGGGCACAGATACGCAGTATTTT.

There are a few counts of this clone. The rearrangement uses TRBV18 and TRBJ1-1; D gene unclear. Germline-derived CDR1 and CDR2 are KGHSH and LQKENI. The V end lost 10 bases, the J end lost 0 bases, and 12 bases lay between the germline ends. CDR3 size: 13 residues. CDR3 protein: CATKLQLNTEAFF. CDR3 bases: TGTGCCACAAAGTTACAGCTGAACACTGAAGCTTTCTTT.

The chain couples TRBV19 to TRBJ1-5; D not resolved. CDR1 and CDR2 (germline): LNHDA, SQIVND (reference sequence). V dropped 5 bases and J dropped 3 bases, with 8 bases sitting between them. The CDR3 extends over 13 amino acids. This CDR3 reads CASSRLNNQPQHF. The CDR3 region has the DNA TGTGCCAGTAGTCGACTGAACAATCAGCCCCAGCATTTT.